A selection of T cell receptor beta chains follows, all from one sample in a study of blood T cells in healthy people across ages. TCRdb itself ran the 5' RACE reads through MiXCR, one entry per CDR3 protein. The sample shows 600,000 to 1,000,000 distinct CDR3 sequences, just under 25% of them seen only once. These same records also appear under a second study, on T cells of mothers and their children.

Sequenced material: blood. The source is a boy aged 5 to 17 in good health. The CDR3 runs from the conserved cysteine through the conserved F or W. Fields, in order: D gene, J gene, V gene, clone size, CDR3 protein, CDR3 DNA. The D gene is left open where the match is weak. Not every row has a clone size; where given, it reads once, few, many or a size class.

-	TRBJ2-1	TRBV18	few	CASSPTGSTYNEQFF	TGTGCCAGCTCGCCAACGGGAAGCACCTACAATGAGCAGTTCTTC
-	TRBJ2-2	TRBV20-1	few	CSARFDRQSTGELFF	TGCAGTGCTAGATTCGATCGACAGTCTACCGGGGAGCTGTTTTTT
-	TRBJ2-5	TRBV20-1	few	CSARDGSGPFDRETQYF	TGCAGTGCTAGAGATGGCTCCGGGCCTTTCGATCGAGAGACCCAGTACTTC
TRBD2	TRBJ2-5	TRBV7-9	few	CASSSELAGAEETHYF	TGTGCCAGCAGCTCGGAACTAGCGGGGGCCGAAGAGACCCATTACTTC
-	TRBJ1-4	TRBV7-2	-	CASSKVGGGIEKLFF	TGTGCCAGCAGCAAGGTCGGGGGAGGAATCGAAAAACTGTTTTTT
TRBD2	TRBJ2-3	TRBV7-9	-	CASSSTTKRTSGLTDTQYF	TGTGCCAGCAGCTCCACAACGAAGCGGACTAGCGGGCTCACAGATACGCAGTATTTT
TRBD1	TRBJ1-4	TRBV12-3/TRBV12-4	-	CASSQTGTGLEKLFF	TGTGCCAGCAGCCAAACCGGGACAGGACTTGAAAAACTGTTTTTT
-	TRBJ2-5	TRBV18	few	CASSPHSGETQYF	TGTGCCAGCTCACCCCACAGTGGAGAGACCCAGTACTTC
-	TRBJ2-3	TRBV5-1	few	CASSLNGPLGGTDTQYF	TGCGCCAGCAGCTTGAATGGCCCCCTGGGAGGCACAGATACGCAGTATTTT
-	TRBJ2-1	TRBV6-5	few	CASSYSRALALYNEQFF	TGTGCCAGCAGTTACTCGAGGGCGCTAGCGCTCTACAATGAGCAGTTCTTC
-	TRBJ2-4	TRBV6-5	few	CASSNSPPGPKNIQYF	TGTGCCAGCAGCAATAGCCCCCCTGGGCCCAAAAACATTCAGTACTTC
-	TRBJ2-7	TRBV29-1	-	CSVGISRGEQYF	TGCAGCGTGGGAATAAGCCGGGGGGAGCAGTACTTC
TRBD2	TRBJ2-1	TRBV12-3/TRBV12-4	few	CASIPRGGSIEQFF	TGTGCCAGCATTCCCCGGGGGGGGAGTATTGAGCAGTTCTTC
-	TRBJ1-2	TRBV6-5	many	CASSYSGGIYGYTF	TGTGCCAGCAGTTACTCCGGTGGAATCTATGGCTACACCTTC
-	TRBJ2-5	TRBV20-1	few	CSAQRQDLKETQYF	TGCAGTGCTCAGAGGCAGGACCTGAAAGAGACCCAGTACTTC
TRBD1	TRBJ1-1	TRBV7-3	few	CASRESGQLEAFF	TGTGCCAGCAGGGAATCGGGACAGCTTGAAGCTTTCTTT
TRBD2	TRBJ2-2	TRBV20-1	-	CSASSVSGTNTGELFF	TGCAGTGCTAGTAGTGTTAGCGGGACAAACACCGGGGAGCTGTTTTTT
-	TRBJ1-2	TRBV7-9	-	CASSPLGTWNYGYTF	TGTGCCAGCAGCCCACTCGGGACTTGGAACTATGGCTACACCTTC
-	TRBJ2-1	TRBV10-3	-	CAISEWGNRDNEQFF	TGTGCCATCAGTGAGTGGGGGAACCGAGACAATGAGCAGTTCTTC
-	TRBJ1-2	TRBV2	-	CANSLRGDYGYTF	TGTGCCAACAGTCTCAGAGGGGATTATGGCTACACCTTC
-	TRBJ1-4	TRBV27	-	CASSPKETQFATNEKLFF	TGTGCCAGCAGTCCCAAGGAGACTCAGTTTGCAACTAATGAAAAACTGTTTTTT
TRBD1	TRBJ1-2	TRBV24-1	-	CATSAGGQGYGYTF	TGTGCCACCAGTGCCGGGGGACAGGGCTATGGCTACACCTTC
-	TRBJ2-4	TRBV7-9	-	CASVTDLENIQYF	TGTGCCAGCGTTACGGACCTCGAAAACATTCAGTACTTC
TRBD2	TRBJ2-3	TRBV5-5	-	CASSFTTGTSVGTDTQYF	TGTGCCAGCAGCTTTACCACCGGGACTAGCGTAGGCACAGATACGCAGTATTTT
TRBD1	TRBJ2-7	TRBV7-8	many	CASSPRDRGSYEQYF	TGTGCCAGCAGCCCCCGGGACAGGGGCTCCTACGAGCAGTACTTC
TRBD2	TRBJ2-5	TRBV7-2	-	CASGNFRTSGSGETQYF	TGTGCCAGCGGAAACTTTAGGACTAGCGGGAGTGGGGAGACCCAGTACTTC
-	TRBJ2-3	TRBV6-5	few	CASSSPRGFGTDTQYF	TGTGCCAGCAGTTCCCCGAGGGGTTTTGGTACAGATACGCAGTATTTT
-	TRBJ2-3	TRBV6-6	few	CASSYVGSTDTQYF	TGTGCCAGCAGTTACGTGGGTAGCACAGATACGCAGTATTTT
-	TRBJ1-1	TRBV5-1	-	CASSDGRAAEAFF	TGCGCCAGCAGCGACGGGAGGGCGGCTGAAGCTTTCTTT
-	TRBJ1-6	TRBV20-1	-	CSARDLDRRSYNSPLHF	TGCAGTGCTAGAGATCTCGACAGGAGGTCCTATAATTCACCCCTCCACTTT
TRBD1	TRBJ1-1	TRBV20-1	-	CSASWGSTGSMNTEAFF	TGCAGTGCTAGTTGGGGGTCGACAGGGTCCATGAACACTGAAGCTTTCTTT
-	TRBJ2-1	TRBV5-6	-	CASSLGTLKWVSNEQFF	TGTGCCAGCAGCCTGGGAACATTGAAGTGGGTATCCAATGAGCAGTTCTTC
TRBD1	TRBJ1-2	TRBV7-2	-	CASAFWDSTYGYTF	TGTGCCAGCGCGTTTTGGGACAGTACCTATGGCTACACCTTC
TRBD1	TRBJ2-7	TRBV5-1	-	CASSLRQGDFPYEQYF	TGCGCCAGCAGCCTGCGACAGGGCGATTTCCCCTACGAGCAGTACTTC
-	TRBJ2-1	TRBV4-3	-	CASSPGTAAYNEQFF	TGCGCCAGCAGCCCTGGGACTGCTGCCTACAATGAGCAGTTCTTC
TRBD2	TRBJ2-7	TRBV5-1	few	CASSPVLAGDLEQYF	TGCGCCAGCAGCCCAGTACTAGCGGGGGATTTGGAGCAGTACTTC
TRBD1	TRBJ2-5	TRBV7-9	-	CASSYRTGVGETQYF	TGTGCCAGCAGTTATAGAACAGGGGTAGGAGAGACCCAGTACTTC
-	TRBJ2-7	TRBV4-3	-	CASSQAGTPTYEQYF	TGCGCCAGCAGCCAAGCTGGGACACCGACCTACGAGCAGTACTTC
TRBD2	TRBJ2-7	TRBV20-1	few	CSARLTSGKYEQYF	TGCAGTGCTAGGCTTACTAGCGGGAAATACGAGCAGTACTTC
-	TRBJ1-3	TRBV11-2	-	CASSLDLNTIYF	TGTGCCAGCAGCTTAGACTTAAACACCATATATTTT
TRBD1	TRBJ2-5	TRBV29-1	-	CSVLGQGLETQYF	TGCAGCGTTCTGGGACAGGGTTTAGAGACCCAGTACTTC
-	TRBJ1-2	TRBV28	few	CASRKVSRGYTF	TGTGCCAGCCGTAAGGTTTCTAGGGGCTACACCTTC
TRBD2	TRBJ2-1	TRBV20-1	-	CSANPSGRDNEQFF	TGCAGTGCTAATCCCAGCGGGAGGGACAATGAGCAGTTCTTC
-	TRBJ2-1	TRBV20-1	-	CSASIDSYNEQFF	TGCAGTGCTTCAATTGACAGCTACAATGAGCAGTTCTTC
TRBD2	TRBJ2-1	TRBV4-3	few	CASSRRLAGGDNEQFF	TGCGCCAGCAGCCGAAGACTAGCGGGAGGTGACAATGAGCAGTTCTTC
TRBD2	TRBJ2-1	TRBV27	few	CAVGLAGPYNEQFF	TGTGCCGTGGGCCTAGCGGGGCCCTACAATGAGCAGTTCTTC
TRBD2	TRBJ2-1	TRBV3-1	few	CASSRILAGGPNEQFF	TGTGCCAGCAGCCGGATACTAGCGGGGGGTCCCAATGAGCAGTTCTTC